This paragraph covers one TCR beta chain sequence. It has no known antigen specificity. No clone much larger than this one lies a single base away; base qualities are absent. The method was PCR. TCR sequencing of DNA from cultured CD4+ T cells used the Oncomine TCR Beta short-read assay at the Johns Hopkins FTIC core. The QIAamp micro DNA kit was used to extract genomic DNA from the cultured CD4+ T cells. Oncomine TCR Beta libraries from cultured CD4+ T cells were pooled with unique dual indexes and sequenced on an Illumina iSeq 100. Under the source paper's analysis protocol: Non-productive sequences were filtered out, and CDR3s that did not start with C, did not end with F or W, or were shorter than 7 amino acids were discarded. The MANAFEST web application was used to identify antigen-specific clonotypes by comparing peptide-stimulated wells against reference wells and other culture wells. Positive clones required FDR below 0.05, an odds ratio above 5, and productive frequency above 0.1% in at least two of three replicate wells. A clonotype was classed as cross-reactive if the clonotype showed significant expansion both in SARS-CoV-2 spike wells and in at least one common cold coronavirus spike condition. Levenshtein distances (stringdist) and unrooted phylogenetic trees (ape) in R version 3.6.1 were used to assess CDR3 homology. TCRdb applied fastp at Q25 and MiXCR to the public reads, then kept only in-frame beta chains. Each record represents a unique CDR3 protein, reported with the most common genes and DNA among its rows. The V and J calls were determined by TCRdb, not by the authors. In this sample the table shows 7,000 or so distinct CDR3 sequences, roughly two fifths of which occur a single time. Together, the top ten hold nearly 35% of the sample.

The treatment or condition label for this specimen denotes: 10-day PBMC culture with coronavirus spike peptide pools or control peptides (ViraFEST assay). CD4+ T cells from unexposed donors were collected before the COVID-19 pandemic (2011-2018). The ViraFEST assay, used in the study, expanded antigen-specific T cells with peptide pools and then identified the expanded clonotypes through TCR sequencing. Each well held roughly 2 million PBMCs cultured in IMDM containing roughly 5% human AB serum and approximately 9.8 IU/ml IL-2, with 8.5 to 10 ug/ml peptide pools added. Half of the culture medium was replaced with fresh IL-2-containing medium on days 3 and 7. CD4+ T cells were isolated after around ten days of culture through negative selection using the EasySep CD4+ T cell isolation kit. As cell numbers permitted, CD4+ T cells from unexposed donors were tested for reactivity to SARS-CoV-2 S and N and to four common cold coronavirus spike pools. Ficoll-Paque Plus gradient centrifugation was used to isolate PBMCs from whole blood, and the isolated PBMCs were then either used fresh or cryopreserved at -140C. Triplicate wells were generally used for each culture condition. The leukapheresis product used for the unexposed donors was purchased from a commercial source.

This entry comes from a study of vaccination and CD4 T cells after COVID-19 (dated by TCRdb to 2022 to 2024). Background on the whole study: In the convalescent cohort there were six males and four females, among whom were two Hispanic individuals, seven Caucasians, two Asians and one multiracial person. In around nine COVID-19 convalescent patients and a few infection-naive healthy vaccine recipients, the spike-specific CD4+ TCR repertoire before mRNA vaccination was compared with the repertoire after mRNA vaccination. Post-COVID blood samples were collected from convalescent patients a median of about 92 days after diagnosis, with a range of roughly 30 to 161 days. The time from the second vaccine dose to post-vaccine blood sampling had a median of 72 days and ranged from roughly 13 to 241 days. For stimulating the cultures, overlapping spike peptide pools were used, derived from SARS-CoV-2 as well as from the common cold coronaviruses HCoV-NL63, HCoV-OC43 and HCoV-229E. As controls, cultures received a CEFX viral epitope pool (the positive control), an HIV-1 Nef peptide pool (the negative control), or no peptide at all. Each participant got two doses of either the Pfizer-BioNTech BNT162b2 vaccine (n=8) or the Moderna mRNA-1273 vaccine (n=2). Memory CD4+ T cell crossreactivity between SARS-CoV-2 and common cold coronavirus spike proteins was assessed at the TCR clonotype level in an earlier paper using these donors. The investigation overall reported the following: Although the median number of SARS-CoV-2-reactive clonotypes went up from some 23 after infection to some 38 after vaccination, the increase was not significant. The study included relatively few convalescent patients and did not analyze early timepoints after natural infection. Among the post-vaccine SARS-CoV-2-reactive clones in convalescent patients, a median around 85% showed up only after vaccination, which suggests vaccine-specific priming. In convalescent patients, nearly all vaccine-specific clones (304 of 307) were found to be mono-reactive for SARS-CoV-2 spike rather than cross-reactive with common cold coronaviruses.

Measured from the cysteine to the phenylalanine, the CDR3 is 15 residues long. The kept DNA is CDR3 alone, 45 bases in frame from the first base. Looking up the germline V gene yields CDR1 SNHLY and CDR2 FYNNEI. A distance of 14 bases separates the germline ends of V and J, which lose 4 bases and 7 bases respectively. The chain is assembled from TRBV2 and TRBJ1-6, and TRBD1 may be the D gene, going by 6 matching bases. What was sequenced was CD4+ T cells from blood, cultured in vitro. The source of this sequence is a human donor in good health. The encoded CDR3 is CASSVDSRENSPLHF. The nucleotide sequence is given as TGTGCCAGCAGTGTGGACAGCCGGGAAAATTCACCCCTCCACTTT.